The 28 T cell receptor beta chains below were found in one sample sequenced in a study of blood T cell repertoires in COVID-19 (dated by TCRdb to the early 2020s). To prepare the library, the immunoSEQ multiplex PCR assay was applied. Sourced from immuneACCESS, this table was stored by TCRdb with only in-frame sequences that have V and J called. A share of the clones is absent; for the studies checked, an unresolved V gene accounts for under half, and the remainder has no known explanation. For this sample there are about 84,000 clones; more than 80% appear just once. The top ten clonotypes cover 25% to 35% of the sample. Sequenced material: peripheral blood. The receptors were gathered from a woman of 80 years or more with acute or convalescent COVID-19.

This rearrangement joins TRBV11-2 to TRBJ2-1; D unclear. This CDR3 spans 14 amino acids. Germline V gene data show CDR1 as SGHAT and CDR2 as FQNNGV. Between the trimmed V and J ends, which lost 3 bases and 6 bases, there was a span of 12 bases. Here the CDR3 DNA reads TGTGCCAGCAGCTTCGAGCCCAACGCCAATGAGCAGTTCTTC. Its translation is CASSFEPNANEQFF.

The chain links TRBV2 to TRBJ2-2, with a weak D call TRBD2 (5 bases). Germline V gene sequence: CDR1 SNHLY, CDR2 FYNNEI. This CDR3 region has 15 residues. V lost 5 bases and J lost 0, with 10 bases in between. CDR3 coding DNA: TGTGCCAGCAGTTGGACTCCCCCGAACACCGGGGAGCTGTTTTTT. Encoded protein: CASSWTPPNTGELFF.

The V and J genes are TRBV7-2 and TRBJ2-1; TRBD1 aligns across 9 bases. Trimming at V came to 5 bases and at J to 7 bases, leaving 9 bases not matched to a gene. Germline V gene data show CDR1 as SGHTA and CDR2 as FQGNSA. CDR3 length: 15 amino acids. The CDR3 bases are TGTGCCAGCAGCCTACCGGGACAGGGATGGAATGAGCAGTTCTTC. Translating gives CASSLPGQGWNEQFF.

The chain recombines TRBV6-5 with TRBJ2-1, with 10 bases aligning to TRBD2. Trimming at V came to 7 bases and at J to 4 bases, leaving 7 bases not matched to a gene. The CDR3 covers 15 residues. Looked up from germline, CDR1 is MNHEY and CDR2 is SVGAGI. The CDR3 loop is CASTPLAGKYNEQFF. The CDR3 nucleotides read TGTGCCAGCACCCCACTAGCGGGAAAATACAATGAGCAGTTCTTC.

The chain couples TRBV6-5 to TRBJ2-3, with D possibly matching TRBD1 (6 bases). Trimming took off 6 bases at V and 3 bases at J, with 10 bases between the two ends. The CDR3 has 13 amino acids. The V gene's germline CDR1 is MNHEY and CDR2 SVGAGI. CDR3 nucleotides: TGTGCCAGCAGCTACACAGGGACAGATACGCAGTATTTT. Protein: CASSYTGTDTQYF.

The CDR3 here is CASSRSGGSEQFF. The CDR3 nucleotides are TGTGCCAGCAGTCGATCCGGGGGAAGCGAGCAGTTCTTC. This chain uses TRBV27 with TRBJ2-1, with D possibly being TRBD2 (6 bases). CDR1 and CDR2 from the germline V gene are MNHEY and SMNVEV (reference sequence). Trimming shortened V by 5 bases and J by 10 bases, and 15 bases separated the two germline ends. The CDR3 runs 13 residues.

The rearrangement uses TRBV11-3 and TRBJ2-1; the D gene is possibly TRBD1 (6 bases). The V gene lost 2 bases and the J gene lost 7 bases, with 9 bases spanning the gap. The CDR3 is 13 amino acids. CDR1 is SGHNT and CDR2 is YENEEA in the germline V gene. CDR3 sequence: CASSLSQGNEQFF. CDR3 sequence (DNA): TGTGCCAGCAGCTTATCGCAGGGGAATGAGCAGTTCTTC.

J is TRBJ1-2 and V is TRBV5-1; D is perhaps TRBD1 (6 bases). The CDR3 totals 13 residues. Trimming removed 7 bases from V and 6 bases from J, with 16 bases in between. The V gene's germline CDR1 is SGHRS and CDR2 YFSETQ. The CDR3 DNA is TGCGCCAGCTCAATGGGGGCAGGGGATGGCTACACCTTC. Its translation is CASSMGAGDGYTF.

The chain carries TRBV6-5 and TRBJ1-2, with 11 bases matching TRBD1. Germline CDR1 is MNHEY and CDR2 is SVGAGI. CDR3 length equals 14 residues. V gave up 6 bases and J gave up 8 bases; unmatched junction bases: 8. CDR3 in DNA: TGTGCCAGCAGAAGGACAGGGGGCGCGGCCGGCTACACCTTC. Translation gives CASRRTGGAAGYTF.

V is TRBV18 and J is TRBJ2-5, with 8 bases lining up with TRBD1. The trim removed 1 base at V and 5 bases at J, leaving 0 bases unmatched. Germline lookup yields CDR1 KGHSH and CDR2 LQKENI. The CDR3 is made up of 13 amino acids. The DNA of the CDR3 is TGTGCCAGCTCACCACGACAGGGGGAGACCCAGTACTTC. Protein product: CASSPRQGETQYF.

J is TRBJ2-2 and V is TRBV19; 7 bases match TRBD2. Losses at the gene ends were 8 bases for V and 6 bases for J; bases not matched to a gene: 6. Germline V gene lookup returns CDR1 LNHDA and CDR2 SQIVND (reference sequence). The CDR3 runs 13 residues. In DNA, the CDR3 is TGTGCCAGTTGCACAGCGGGACCCGGGGAGCTGTTTTTT. It codes for CASCTAGPGELFF.

The chain employs TRBV2 and TRBJ2-2; the D is unclear. The CDR3 spans 14 residues. Germline assignment: CDR1 SNHLY and CDR2 FYNNEI. V was shortened by 2 bases and J by 5 bases, with 9 bases between the two germline ends. CDR3 sequence reads: CASSEIGPTGELFF. The CDR3 region has the DNA TGTGCCAGCAGTGAAATTGGCCCGACCGGGGAGCTGTTTTTT.

This sequence joins TRBV19 and TRBJ2-7; 11 nucleotides agree with TRBD2. This CDR3 region has 15 residues. After removal of 5 bases from V and 6 bases from J, the junction contained 9 bases not matched to a gene. Germline assignment: CDR1 LNHDA and CDR2 SQIVND (reference sequence). As DNA, the CDR3 is TGTGCCAGTAGTGATAGCGGGAGGGCCTATTCCGAGCAGTACTTC. This codes for CASSDSGRAYSEQYF. Looking up the rest from reference TRBV19 and TRBJ2-7 gives the full variable domain: DGGITQSPKYLFRKEGQNVTLSCEQNLNHDAMYWYRQDPGQGLRLIYYSQIVNDFQKGDIAEGYSVSREKKESFPLTVTSAQKNPTAFYLCASSDSGRAYSEQYFGPGTRLTVT.

The CDR3 here is CARSFTPSGETQYF. In DNA form, the CDR3 reads TGTGCCAGAAGCTTTACGCCGTCAGGGGAGACCCAGTACTTC. The chain links TRBV5-3 to TRBJ2-5, with D possibly being TRBD1 (5 bases). TRBV5-3 is assigned to the ORF class and has an uncertain function. The CDR3 runs 14 residues. V lost 2 bases and J lost 5, with 13 bases in between.

In its sample, this clone was seen a few times. V usage is TRBV10-3 and J usage is TRBJ2-5, with 14 nucleotides matching TRBD2. CDR3 length equals 17 residues. The germline CDR1 and CDR2 sequences are ENHRY and SYGVKD. V shed 3 bases and J 3 bases; nucleotides not matched to a gene: 6. CDR3 in amino acids: CAISESEGLAGEETQYF. The CDR3 DNA follows: TGTGCCATCAGTGAATCAGAGGGACTAGCGGGAGAAGAGACCCAGTACTTC.

In its sample, this clone was seen a few times. The CDR3 DNA reads as TGTGCCAGCAGGCGGGGGGCGACGAACACTGAAGCTTTCTTT. It specifies CASRRGATNTEAFF. The chain is built from TRBV5-4 and TRBJ1-1; a weak D match, TRBD1 (6 bases). This CDR3 is 14 amino acids long. V was cut by 5 bases and J by 1 base, with 12 bases left in between. CDR1 is SGHNT, CDR2 YYREEE, per germline (reference sequence).

V and J are TRBV5-1 and TRBJ2-6, with a tentative D call TRBD1 (5 bases). CDR3 length equals 14 residues. The germline gives CDR1 SGHRS, CDR2 YFSETQ. V lost 4 bases, J lost 0 bases, and 5 bases lay in between. Written as DNA, the CDR3 is TGCGCCAGCAGCGACAGCTCTGGGGCCAACGTCCTGACTTTC. Translation gives CASSDSSGANVLTF.

V is TRBV7-8 and J is TRBJ2-1; D may be TRBD2 (6 bases). The CDR3 runs 15 residues. Germline assignment: CDR1 SGHVS and CDR2 FQNEAQ. Trimming removed 5 bases from V and 3 bases from J, with 14 bases in between. The chain's CDR3 is CASSASGTGYNEQFF. CDR3 DNA sequence: TGTGCCAGCAGCGCCTCCGGGACTGGCTACAATGAGCAGTTCTTC.

The chain is built from TRBV10-1 and TRBJ2-3; 14 bases match TRBD2. The CDR3 is 16 residues long. Germline-derived CDR1 and CDR2 are WNHNN and SYGVQD (reference sequence). V lost 6 bases, J lost 1 base, and 3 bases stayed unmatched. CDR3: CASSRLAGGGTDTQYF. CDR3 coding DNA: TGCGCCAGCAGCCGACTAGCGGGAGGGGGCACAGATACGCAGTATTTT.

The chain employs TRBV11-3 and TRBJ2-7, with 10 positions matching TRBD2. Germline V gene sequence: CDR1 SGHNT, CDR2 YENEEA. This CDR3 region has 14 residues. Unmatched junction bases numbered 2, after V lost 2 bases and J lost 4 bases. The CDR3, as DNA: TGTGCCAGCAGCTTACGAGCGGGGGGGTACGAGCAGTACTTC. This encodes CASSLRAGGYEQYF.

The chain uses TRBV11-2 and TRBJ1-1; 7 bases are shared with TRBD1. This CDR3 is 14 amino acids long. Germline V CDR1 and CDR2: SGHAT, FQNNGV. V trimming: 1 base; J trimming: 4 bases; junction bases outside the gene matches: 3. The CDR3 DNA is TGTGCCAGCAGCTTAGGACAGGGCTCCACTGAAGCTTTCTTT. Its translation is CASSLGQGSTEAFF.

The chain links TRBV4-3 to TRBJ2-7, with 15 nucleotides matching TRBD2. Losses at the gene ends were 0 bases for V and 0 bases for J; bases not matched to a gene: 6. Looked up from germline, CDR1 is LGHNA and CDR2 is YSLEER. This CDR3 comprises 19 residues. The CDR3 sequence: CASSQDPPGLAGGSYEQYF. The CDR3 nucleotides are TGCGCCAGCAGCCAAGACCCGCCGGGACTAGCGGGAGGCTCCTACGAGCAGTACTTC.

For this clone: The junction shows a germline mismatch at one end, possibly a read error. This chain links TRBV6-4 with TRBJ1-5; 8 bases agree with TRBD1. The CDR3 has 16 amino acids. CDR1 and CDR2 from the germline V gene are MRHNA and SNTAGT. CDR3: CASSDPGTGLSQPQHF. CDR3 bases: TGTGCCAGCAGTGACCCAGGGACAGGCCTCTCTCAGCCCCAACATTTT.

This clone was counted once. The CDR3 loop reads CASTTGGAVADTQYF. The CDR3 DNA reads TGTGCCAGCACAACAGGGGGCGCGGTTGCAGATACGCAGTATTTT. V is TRBV6-5 and J is TRBJ2-3; TRBD1 matches 9 bases. The CDR3 consists of 15 residues. V lost 7 bases, J lost 4 bases, and 9 bases stayed unmatched. The germline gives CDR1 MNHEY, CDR2 SVGAGI.

V and J are TRBV2 and TRBJ1-1, with TRBD1 as a possible D gene (6 bases). The CDR3 totals 14 residues. V dropped 7 bases and J dropped 1 base, with 13 bases sitting between them. CDR1 and CDR2 (germline): SNHLY, FYNNEI. The CDR3 protein is CASINQGRNTEAFF. CDR3 nucleotides: TGTGCCAGCATCAATCAGGGGAGGAACACTGAAGCTTTCTTT.

This clone has only a few counts. The chain has TRBV9 and TRBJ2-2; TRBD1 matches at 9 bases. V shed 4 bases, J shed 3 bases, and the junction held 4 bases outside the gene matches. Per the germline V gene, CDR1 is SGDLS and CDR2 is YYNGEE. This CDR3 contains 15 residues. The CDR3 DNA reads TGTGCCAGCAGCCCTACAGGGGGCGACACCGGGGAGCTGTTTTTT. Protein product: CASSPTGGDTGELFF.

The chain combines TRBV7-2 with TRBJ2-5, with D perhaps TRBD1 (5 bases). Trimming left V 5 bases short and J 5 bases short, with 18 bases between. The CDR3 extends over 15 amino acids. Germline assignment: CDR1 SGHTA and CDR2 FQGNSA. The CDR3 sequence is CASSPNPTGGETQYF. Written as DNA, the CDR3 is TGTGCCAGCAGCCCCAACCCCACAGGTGGGGAGACCCAGTACTTC.

With respect to this clone: The DNA is left out, because the CDR3 cannot be placed on it with certainty; the CDR3 is given as TCRdb lists it. The chain joins TRBV3-1 (or the pseudogene TRBV3-2) to TRBJ2-2; TRBD2 is taken as the D call from the table, unchecked against the DNA. Germline CDR1 reads LGHDT; CDR2 reads YNNKEL (reference sequence). The CDR3 region is 15 residues in length, termini included. The CDR3 region is CASSQVGLRAGELFF.